This entry lists 24 T cell receptor beta chains sequenced from one sample in a study of blood T cells in healthy people across ages. Alongside a J-beta primer mix, a sample-barcoded 5' primer served in a second PCR lasting roughly 7 to 11 cycles. Each CDR3 protein gets one entry after TCRdb re-called the 5' RACE reads with MiXCR. The data show 600,000 or so distinct CDR3 sequences, more than 20% seen once. The material sequenced was blood. These receptors were obtained from a man aged 65-85 years in good health.

CDR3 region: CASTQGLDEQYF. For the CDR3, the DNA is TGTGCCAGCACGCAGGGGCTCGACGAGCAGTACTTC. The chain links TRBV6-1 to TRBJ2-7; D perhaps matches TRBD1 (6 bases). The CDR3 covers 12 residues. CDR1 and CDR2 (germline): MNHNS, SASEGT. V lost 7 bases to trimming and J lost 5 bases, with 12 bases between them.

V gene TRBV9 combines with J gene TRBJ2-5, with a tentative D call TRBD2 (5 bases). V gave up 3 bases and J gave up 0 bases, with 12 bases separating them. Germline-derived CDR1 and CDR2 are SGDLS and YYNGEE. The CDR3 is 15 residues long. In DNA form, the CDR3 reads TGTGCCAGCAGCGCGATCAGCGGAGACCAAGAGACCCAGTACTTC. It codes for CASSAISGDQETQYF.

This clonotype has more than one count but fewer than ten. The rearrangement uses TRBV6-5 and TRBJ2-3, with 11 bases fitting TRBD2. Germline CDR1 and CDR2: MNHEY and SVGAGI. The CDR3 runs to 16 residues. Trimming cost V 5 bases and J 3 bases; bases outside gene matches: 7. The CDR3 loop is CASSDLTSGRTDTQYF. The CDR3, as DNA: TGTGCCAGCAGTGACCTAACTAGCGGGAGAACAGATACGCAGTATTTT.

The chain recombines TRBV3-1 with TRBJ2-6; D is undetermined. Trimming removed 0 bases from V and 1 base from J, with 1 base in between. CDR3 length: 14 amino acids. The germline V gene has CDR1 LGHDT and CDR2 YNNKEL (reference sequence). CDR3 nucleotides: TGTGCCAGCAGCCAAGAGTCTGGGGCCAACGTCCTGACTTTC. It encodes CASSQESGANVLTF.

V usage is TRBV2 and J usage is TRBJ2-2; D tentatively fits TRBD1 or TRBD2 (5 bases each). V was trimmed by 6 bases and J by 0 bases, leaving 14 bases between them. The length of the CDR3 is 16 residues. The germline CDR1 and CDR2 sequences are SNHLY and FYNNEI. In nucleotides, the CDR3 is TGTGCCAGCAGCCCCGGGACGCTTGCGAACACCGGGGAGCTGTTTTTT. This gives the protein CASSPGTLANTGELFF.

Details on this clonotype: At one of its ends the junction is not consistent with the germline gene, which may arise from a read error. The CDR3 DNA follows: TGTGCTAGCAGCTTAGGGACAGGGACGACCCAGTACTTC. Its translation is CASSLGTGTTQYF. The rearrangement joins TRBV7-7 to TRBJ2-5; TRBD1 aligns across 9 bases. The length of the CDR3 is 13 residues. Germline loops: CDR1 SSHAT, CDR2 FNYEAQ (reference sequence). The entire variable domain, with the rest obtained from reference TRBV7-7 and TRBJ2-5, is as follows: GAGVSQSPRYKVTKRGQDVTLRCDPISSHATLYWYQQALGQGPEFLTYFNYEAQPDKSGLPSDRFSAERPEGSISTLTIQRTEQRDSAMYRCASSLGTGTTQYFGPGTRLLVL.

The rearrangement joins TRBV3-1 to TRBJ1-2, with D perhaps matching TRBD1 (6 bases). The CDR3 length is 15 residues. Germline CDR1 reads LGHDT; CDR2 reads YNNKEL (reference sequence). V gave up 0 bases and J gave up 8 bases, with 16 bases separating them. CDR3 sequence reads: CASSQEGQGSGGYTF. The CDR3 nucleotides are TGTGCCAGCAGCCAAGAAGGCCAGGGGTCTGGCGGCTACACCTTC.

The J gene is TRBJ2-7, the V gene TRBV28; 12 bases map to TRBD2. CDR3 length: 16 amino acids. CDR1 and CDR2 (germline): MDHEN, SYDVKM. Losses at the gene ends were 5 bases for V and 3 bases for J; bases not matched to a gene: 8. CDR3 loop: CASSPWTSGADYEQYF. The DNA of the CDR3 is TGTGCCAGCAGTCCGTGGACTAGCGGGGCAGACTACGAGCAGTACTTC.

J is TRBJ2-1 and V is TRBV19; D is possibly TRBD1 (5 bases). CDR1 and CDR2 from the germline V gene are LNHDA and SQIVND (reference sequence). This CDR3 has 12 amino acids. Trimming cost V 7 bases and J 4 bases, with 8 bases left between them. The CDR3 DNA reads TGTGCCAGTAATGGGGCATACAATGAGCAGTTCTTC. This codes for CASNGAYNEQFF.

In the case of this clonotype: A junction boundary mismatches the germline segment, possibly from a read error. The chain carries TRBV20-1 and TRBJ2-1; tentatively, D is TRBD2 (6 bases). The CDR3 is 15 amino acids. Per the germline V gene, CDR1 is DFQATT and CDR2 is SNEGSKA (reference sequence). The CDR3 DNA reads as TGCAGTGCTAGGGATAGAGGCGCGGGGTACAATGAGCGGTTCTTC. Encoded protein: CSARDRGAGYNERFF.

The chain joins TRBV9 to TRBJ1-1; TRBD1 might be the D (5 bases). V gave up 3 bases and J gave up 1 base, with 7 bases separating them. CDR1 and CDR2 from the germline V gene are SGDLS and YYNGEE. CDR3 size: 13 residues. The CDR3 spells CASSGTWNTEAFF. In DNA, the CDR3 is TGTGCCAGCAGCGGGACATGGAACACTGAAGCTTTCTTT.

V is TRBV10-3 and J is TRBJ2-1; D perhaps matches TRBD2 (6 bases). This CDR3 region has 16 residues. Germline-derived CDR1 and CDR2 are ENHRY and SYGVKD. V was clipped by 3 bases and J by 1 base, with 13 bases between them. The CDR3 is CAISDRRGGSYNEQFF. CDR3 bases: TGTGCCATCAGTGACAGGCGGGGCGGTTCCTACAATGAGCAGTTCTTC.

The chain uses TRBV5-8 and TRBJ2-7; tentative D call: TRBD1 (6 bases). V lost 2 bases to trimming and J lost 2 bases, with 11 bases between them. Germline assignment: CDR1 SGHTS and CDR2 YDEGEE. The CDR3 consists of 14 residues. CDR3 region: CASSFTGSAYEQYF. The CDR3 DNA is TGTGCCAGCAGCTTTACAGGGTCGGCCTACGAGCAGTACTTC.

This chain connects TRBV2 to TRBJ1-4, with D perhaps matching TRBD1 (6 bases). The V gene's germline CDR1 is SNHLY and CDR2 FYNNEI. CDR3 size: 17 residues. V lost 8 bases to trimming and J lost 0 bases, with 19 bases between them. DNA for the CDR3: TGTGCCAGCCGCCTAAGGGGGGGCCCCACAACTAATGAAAAACTGTTTTTT. This sequence encodes CASRLRGGPTTNEKLFF.

In its sample, this clonotype was seen a few times. The chain joins TRBV7-9 to TRBJ1-3; a weak D match, TRBD1 (5 bases). The V and J ends lost 8 bases and 2 bases respectively, with 10 bases between them. The germline gives CDR1 SEHNR, CDR2 FQNEAQ (reference sequence). The CDR3 length is 13 residues. This chain's CDR3 is CASLGTPGNTIYF. The CDR3 nucleotides are TGTGCCAGCTTGGGGACTCCTGGAAACACCATATATTTT.

There are a few counts of this clonotype. CDR3: CASSETGNSNQPQHF. The CDR3 nucleotides are TGTGCCAGCAGTGAAACAGGGAATAGCAATCAGCCCCAGCATTTT. The V and J genes are TRBV2 and TRBJ1-5; possible D gene TRBD1, 6 bases. The CDR3 runs 15 residues. V dropped 2 bases and J dropped 0 bases, with 8 bases sitting between them. CDR1 and CDR2 (germline): SNHLY, FYNNEI.

This clonotype has just a few counts. The chain joins TRBV30 to TRBJ1-4; D is uncertain. Germline values: CDR1 GTSNPN, CDR2 SVGIG (reference sequence). Trimming took 3 bases from V and 7 from J, leaving 9 bases between them. The CDR3 is 12 residues long. The CDR3 region has the DNA TGTGCCTGGAGACCCGATAGTGAAAAACTGTTTTTT. Amino acid sequence: CAWRPDSEKLFF.

A few counts support this clonotype. The chain recombines TRBV20-1 with TRBJ2-1, with 9 bases lining up with TRBD2. Trimming took 5 bases from V and 1 from J; bases not matched to a gene: 6. Per germline, CDR1 DFQATT and CDR2 SNEGSKA (reference sequence). The CDR3 is 15 residues long. CDR3 amino acids: CSASKTSGSYNEQFF. The CDR3, as DNA: TGCAGTGCTTCCAAGACTAGCGGATCCTACAATGAGCAGTTCTTC.

Here the CDR3 DNA reads TGTGCCAGCAGTTTCGCGGGACAGGGTAGACAAGAGACCCAGTACTTC. Translated: CASSFAGQGRQETQYF. This sequence joins TRBV27 and TRBJ2-5; TRBD1 aligns across 9 bases. Trimming cost V 3 bases and J 2 bases; bases outside gene matches: 7. Looked up from germline, CDR1 is MNHEY and CDR2 is SMNVEV (reference sequence). CDR3 length: 16 residues.

The V call is TRBV4-3, the J call TRBJ1-4; TRBD1 might be the D (6 bases). CDR3 size: 14 residues. CDR1 is LGHNA and CDR2 is YSLEER in the germline V gene. The V end was cut by 3 bases, the J end by 6 bases, with 11 bases between. The DNA of the CDR3 is TGCGCCAGCAGCCAGGGCAGGACAGATGAAAAACTGTTTTTT. Protein product: CASSQGRTDEKLFF.

This chain uses TRBV24-1 with TRBJ2-3; 7 nucleotides align to TRBD2. The CDR3 has 13 residues. CDR1 and CDR2 (germline): KGHDR, SFDVKD. The junction had 9 bases not matched to a gene; V was cut back by 3 bases and J by 13 bases. The CDR3 DNA is TGTGCCACCAGTGATGGGCCTAGCGGATTGAAGTATTTT. Protein product: CATSDGPSGLKYF.

The chain uses TRBV6-2 or TRBV6-3 and TRBJ1-6; TRBD1 matches 9 bases. J was trimmed by 7 bases and V by 4 bases; bases with no gene match: 8. The germline gives CDR1 MNHEY, CDR2 SVGEGT. The CDR3 has 16 residues. CDR3 bases: TGTGCCAGCAGTTCGGACAGGGGATCGCGGAATTCACCCCTCCACTTT. Its protein product is CASSSDRGSRNSPLHF.

The V call is TRBV12-3 or TRBV12-4, the J call TRBJ1-2; no clear D gene. The CDR3 consists of 14 residues. Trimming cost V 1 base and J 8 bases, with 14 bases left between them. CDR3 sequence (DNA): TGTGCCAGCAGTTTAGGCGGAGGCCTCGGCGGCTACACCTTC. This translates into CASSLGGGLGGYTF.

The chain is built from TRBV10-3 and TRBJ2-5; no definite D call. The J call could be wrong; TRBJ2-7 is a better fit for the DNA end. CDR3 length equals 14 residues. Germline lookup yields CDR1 ENHRY and CDR2 SYGVKD. The CDR3 DNA follows: TGTGCCATCAGTGAGAATCGTGGGATCTCCGAGCAGTACTTC. Encoded protein: CAISENRGISEQYF.